The 28 T cell receptor beta chains listed next were all sequenced from one sample in a study of beta chain features in type 1 diabetes. The study, taken as a whole, reports: For Type 1 diabetes patients, all four CD4+ subsets carried TCRB CDR3s that were moderately but significantly shorter.

These receptors have no identified antigens. Expressed TCRB transcripts were sequenced, since all the RNA that had been isolated was reverse transcribed. Produced via immunoSEQ multiplex PCR; TCRdb's table is partial and in-frame only. The table records roughly 330,000 clones, approximately 15% of them present only once. The specimen was naive CD4+ T cells from blood. All receptors derive from a woman aged 18-29 years with type 1 diabetes.

The chain couples TRBV28 to TRBJ2-7, with TRBD2 matching 10 bases. V was pared by 5 bases and J by 1 base, with 20 bases of the junction left unmatched. Germline V gene data show CDR1 as MDHEN and CDR2 as SYDVKM. This CDR3 spans 20 amino acids. The CDR3 loop is CASSPGGASGSLNWSYEQYF. CDR3 sequence (DNA): TGTGCCAGCAGTCCCGGGGGGGCTAGCGGGAGTCTCAACTGGTCCTACGAGCAGTACTTC.

Only a few counts were recorded for this clone. The V and J genes are TRBV5-4 and TRBJ2-1, with D tentatively TRBD2 (5 bases). The CDR3 sequence is 15 residues long. Germline-derived CDR1 and CDR2 are SGHNT and YYREEE (reference sequence). Trimming cost V 0 bases and J 7 bases, with 14 bases left between them. The CDR3 spells CASSLGLAGRNEQFF. The CDR3 DNA is TGTGCCAGCAGCTTGGGGCTAGCCGGGCGGAATGAGCAGTTCTTC. Full variable domain (missing parts from reference TRBV5-4 and TRBJ2-1): ETGVTQSPTHLIKTRGQQVTLRCSSQSGHNTVSWYQQALGQGPQFIFQYYREEENGRGNFPPRFSGLQFPNYSSELNVNALELDDSALYLCASSLGLAGRNEQFFGPGTRLTVL.

The chain employs TRBV19 and TRBJ2-3; 9 bases are shared with TRBD1. Looked up from germline, CDR1 is LNHDA and CDR2 is SQIVND (reference sequence). This CDR3 has 15 amino acids. V shed 5 bases and J 5 bases; nucleotides not matched to a gene: 8. CDR3 DNA: TGTGCCAGTAGTCAACTACAGGGGGCGAAAGATACGCAGTATTTT. As protein: CASSQLQGAKDTQYF.

The chain joins TRBV18 to TRBJ2-5; 14 bases are a match to TRBD2. V lost 0 bases, J lost 3 bases, and 0 bases stayed unmatched. The germline V gene encodes CDR1 KGHSH and CDR2 LQKENI. This CDR3 comprises 16 residues. CDR3 amino acids: CASSPPGLAGEETQYF. The DNA for the CDR3 is TGTGCCAGCTCACCACCGGGACTAGCGGGAGAAGAGACCCAGTACTTC. The full variable domain, rest sourced from reference TRBV18 and TRBJ2-5, is NAGVMQNPRHLVRRRGQEARLRCSPMKGHSHVYWYRQLPEEGLKFMVYLQKENIIDESGMPKERFSAEFPKEGPSILRIQQVVRGDSAAYFCASSPPGLAGEETQYFGPGTRLLVL.

This clone turned up a few times. The gene calls are TRBV5-1 and TRBJ2-1; D might be TRBD2 (5 bases). Germline-derived CDR1 and CDR2 are SGHRS and YFSETQ. The CDR3 is 14 residues long. Trimming shortened V by 0 bases and J by 10 bases, and 14 bases separated the two germline ends. CDR3 loop: CASSLEAPTGEQFF. The CDR3 DNA is TGCGCCAGCAGCTTGGAGGCACCGACGGGGGAGCAGTTCTTC.

The DNA of the CDR3 is TGTGCCAGCAGCGCGGGACTAGCGAGGGCCAATGAGCAGTTCTTC. Translation: CASSAGLARANEQFF. J is TRBJ2-1 and V is TRBV9, with 10 nucleotides matching TRBD2. The CDR3 spans 15 residues. J lost 6 bases, V lost 3 bases, and 6 bases had no gene match. Germline lookup yields CDR1 SGDLS and CDR2 YYNGEE.

V gene TRBV13 combines with J gene TRBJ2-7; D is unclear. Trimming removed 5 bases from V and 6 bases from J, with 14 bases in between. Germline CDR1 and CDR2: PRHDT and FYEKMQ (reference sequence). The CDR3 is made up of 13 amino acids. In nucleotides, the CDR3 is TGTGCCAGCAGCCGAAAGATAGTGGGCGAGCAGTACGTC. The encoded protein is CASSRKIVGEQYV.

This clone was picked up a small number of times. This chain joins TRBV18 and TRBJ1-3; TRBD1 is a possible D gene (6 bases). Germline values: CDR1 KGHSH, CDR2 LQKENI. Trimming took 3 bases from V and 0 from J, leaving 15 bases between them. The CDR3 totals 17 residues. Here the CDR3 DNA reads TGTGCCAGCTCACCGAGGAGACAGGACCTCTCTGGAAACACCATATATTTT. Its protein is CASSPRRQDLSGNTIYF.

In its sample, this clone was seen many times. The rearrangement links TRBV12-5 to TRBJ2-1; TRBD2 matches at 8 bases. Germline V lookup: CDR1 LGHNT, CDR2 FRNRAP. This CDR3 contains 12 residues. Losses at the gene ends were 0 bases for V and 14 bases for J; bases not matched to a gene: 3. CDR3 DNA sequence: TGTGCTAGTGGTTTGGTTCAAGCGGGAGAGTTCTTC. Residues: CASGLVQAGEFF.

The chain recombines TRBV9 with TRBJ1-1, with 7 bases matching TRBD1. The CDR3 runs 16 residues. The junction had 10 bases not matched to a gene; V was cut back by 4 bases and J by 1 base. Germline loops: CDR1 SGDLS, CDR2 YYNGEE. The CDR3 nucleotides read TGTGCCAGCAGCCCCCGGGACAGATTTCCGAACACTGAAGCTTTCTTT. Translation gives CASSPRDRFPNTEAFF. Together with reference TRBV9 and TRBJ1-1, the CDR3 gives the full variable domain: DSGVTQTPKHLITATGQRVTLRCSPRSGDLSVYWYQQSLDQGLQFLIQYYNGEERAKGNILERFSAQQFPDLHSELNLSSLELGDSALYFCASSPRDRFPNTEAFFGQGTRLTVV.

The chain uses TRBV19 and TRBJ2-1; 9 bases fit TRBD2. J was trimmed by 7 bases and V by 8 bases; bases with no gene match: 12. CDR1 and CDR2 (germline): LNHDA, SQIVND (reference sequence). The CDR3 runs 15 residues. CDR3 protein: CASGPLAGFKNEQFF. The CDR3, as DNA: TGTGCCAGTGGCCCTCTAGCGGGATTTAAGAATGAGCAGTTCTTC.

This clone occurred a few times. The V and J genes are TRBV6-5 and TRBJ2-1, with 14 bases fitting TRBD2. CDR1 and CDR2 (germline): MNHEY, SVGAGI. V was pared by 0 bases and J by 7 bases, with 2 bases of the junction left unmatched. The CDR3 has 16 residues. The CDR3 here is CASSYSGTSGRNEQFF. The CDR3, as DNA: TGTGCCAGCAGTTACTCCGGGACTAGCGGGAGAAATGAGCAGTTCTTC.

Only a few counts were recorded for this clone. The chain joins TRBV28 to TRBJ2-7, with D tentatively TRBD1 (6 bases). The V and J ends lost 2 bases and 4 bases respectively, with 6 bases between them. CDR3 size: 12 residues. In germline, CDR1 is MDHEN, CDR2 SYDVKM. Here the CDR3 DNA reads TGTGCCAGCAGTTTAGACAGGTACGAGCAGTACGTC. Residues: CASSLDRYEQYV.

This clone has only a few counts. The chain employs TRBV5-6 and TRBJ1-5; 8 bases are a match to TRBD1. This CDR3 is built from 15 residues. J gave up 4 bases and V 0 bases, and 3 bases lay outside the gene matches. Per the germline V gene, CDR1 is SGHDT and CDR2 is YYEEEE. DNA of the CDR3: TGTGCCAGCAGCTTGGGACAGGGGCTTAATCAGCCCCAGCATTTT. The encoded protein is CASSLGQGLNQPQHF.

This clone has just a few counts. CDR3 sequence: CASSLSGGTDTQYF. CDR3 nucleotides: TGTGCCAGCAGCTTGAGCGGGGGCACAGATACGCAGTATTTT. The J gene is TRBJ2-3, the V gene TRBV7-3; 7 bases fit TRBD2. The CDR3 extends over 14 amino acids. CDR1 and CDR2 from the germline V gene are SGHTA and FQGTGA. After removal of 3 bases from V and 1 base from J, the junction contained 1 base not matched to a gene.

This clone was observed a handful of times. The V gene is TRBV11-2, the J gene TRBJ1-1; TRBD1 matches at 7 bases. The CDR3 loop spans 16 amino acids. Trimming cost V 5 bases and J 1 base; bases outside gene matches: 10. Germline V gene data show CDR1 as SGHAT and CDR2 as FQNNGV. CDR3 DNA: TGTGCCAGCAGCCCCCGCCCCGCAGGGGGGAACACTGAAGCTTTCTTT. Its translation is CASSPRPAGGNTEAFF.

This clone was seen only a few times. V usage is TRBV30 and J usage is TRBJ1-1; D is uncertain. CDR3 length: 13 amino acids. In germline, CDR1 is GTSNPN, CDR2 SVGIG (reference sequence). The ends were cut back, 0 bases at V and 5 bases at J, with 10 bases in the middle. Here the CDR3 DNA reads TGTGCCTGGAGTGTAGGGAGTGGGACTGAAGCTTTCTTT. Residues: CAWSVGSGTEAFF.

The sample holds one count of this clone. V usage is TRBV7-8 and J usage is TRBJ1-1; 7 bases fit TRBD1. Trimming cost V 4 bases and J 5 bases; bases outside gene matches: 7. CDR1 SGHVS and CDR2 FQNEAQ come from the germline V gene. This CDR3 has 14 amino acids. The CDR3 sequence: CASSSDRLGTEAFF. CDR3 nucleotides: TGTGCCAGCAGCTCGGACAGGTTGGGGACTGAAGCTTTCTTT. The full variable domain, with the rest looked up from reference TRBV7-8 and TRBJ1-1, is GAGVSQSPRYKVAKRGQDVALRCDPISGHVSLFWYQQALGQGPEFLTYFQNEAQLDKSGLPSDRFFAERPEGSVSTLKIQRTQQEDSAVYLCASSSDRLGTEAFFGQGTRLTVV.

This clone came up a few times. The genes are TRBV5-4 and TRBJ2-7; D unresolved. This CDR3 is built from 9 residues. The V end lost 6 bases, the J end lost 5 bases, and 3 bases lay between the germline ends. Looked up from germline, CDR1 is SGHNT and CDR2 is YYREEE (reference sequence). The CDR3 reads CASIDEQYF. The CDR3 DNA sequence: TGTGCCAGCATCGACGAGCAGTACTTC.

This clone was detected once. V gene TRBV18 combines with J gene TRBJ2-1; TRBD2 matches 8 bases. CDR1 is KGHSH and CDR2 is LQKENI in the germline V gene. The CDR3 sequence is 19 residues long. After removal of 2 bases from V and 5 bases from J, the junction contained 17 bases not matched to a gene. The CDR3 DNA sequence: TGTGCCAGCTCACCAGGGGTCCCCAGCCTGAGCGGGAGAGACAATGAGCAGTTCTTC. Protein sequence: CASSPGVPSLSGRDNEQFF.

The rearrangement joins TRBV5-1 to TRBJ2-1, with D perhaps TRBD2 (6 bases). CDR3 length: 16 amino acids. The germline V gene has CDR1 SGHRS and CDR2 YFSETQ. Trimming cost V 0 bases and J 3 bases, with 13 bases left between them. This CDR3 is CASSLGLRDDYNEQFF. CDR3 nucleotides: TGCGCCAGCAGCTTGGGTTTGCGGGACGACTACAATGAGCAGTTCTTC.

This clone was detected only a few times. V gene TRBV5-6 combines with J gene TRBJ1-2, with D perhaps matching TRBD1 (5 bases). Deletions cut 2 bases from V and 6 bases from J, with 17 bases between. CDR3 length: 15 amino acids. Germline V gene sequence: CDR1 SGHDT, CDR2 YYEEEE. For the CDR3, the DNA is TGTGCCAGCAGCTTAACCGTGCGGGGACTCGATGGCTACACCTTC. Translated, it gives CASSLTVRGLDGYTF.

J is TRBJ1-5 and V is TRBV2, with D possibly being TRBD1 (5 bases). Germline loops: CDR1 SNHLY, CDR2 FYNNEI. The CDR3 covers 13 residues. V shed 4 bases and J shed 3 bases, with 7 bases lying between them. Here the CDR3 DNA reads TGTGCCAGCAGTGGGGGCCTCAATCAGCCCCAGCATTTT. Protein: CASSGGLNQPQHF.

The V and J genes are TRBV5-1 and TRBJ2-1, with D unclear. The CDR3 extends over 12 amino acids. Germline-derived CDR1 and CDR2 are SGHRS and YFSETQ. The ends were cut back, 3 bases at V and 6 bases at J, with 7 bases in the middle. For the CDR3, the DNA is TGCGCCAGCAGCTACTCACGCAATGAGCAGTTCTTC. Protein: CASSYSRNEQFF. Full variable domain (remainder filled in from reference TRBV5-1 and TRBJ2-1): KAGVTQTPRYLIKTRGQQVTLSCSPISGHRSVSWYQQTPGQGLQFLFEYFSETQRNKGNFPGRFSGRQFSNSRSEMNVSTLELGDSALYLCASSYSRNEQFFGPGTRLTVL.

Details on this clone: A read error may account for a junction end that differs from germline. The rearrangement uses TRBV5-1 and TRBJ2-2; 9 nucleotides match TRBD2. This CDR3 spans 16 amino acids. CDR1 is SGHRS and CDR2 is YFSETQ in the germline V gene. Here the CDR3 DNA reads TGCGCCAGCAGCTTGGGACTAGCGGACAACACCGGGGAGGGGCTTTTT. It encodes CASSLGLADNTGEGLF.

J is TRBJ1-5 and V is TRBV27; tentative D call: TRBD1 (6 bases). The germline CDR1 and CDR2 sequences are MNHEY and SMNVEV (reference sequence). V was cut by 3 bases and J by 2 bases, with 11 bases left in between. The CDR3 contains 15 residues. This chain's CDR3 is CASSFRAGGNQPQHF. For the CDR3, the DNA is TGTGCCAGCAGTTTTAGGGCAGGGGGCAATCAGCCCCAGCATTTT.

V and J are TRBV28 and TRBJ1-4; 7 positions agree with TRBD1. CDR1 and CDR2 (germline): MDHEN, SYDVKM. The V segment lost 5 bases and the J segment 8 bases; nucleotides outside the gene matches: 8. The CDR3 covers 14 residues. The CDR3: CASSPGTAYEKLFF. CDR3 sequence (DNA): TGTGCCAGCAGTCCCGGGACAGCGTACGAAAAACTGTTTTTT.

This clone was detected only a few times. The V and J genes are TRBV5-1 and TRBJ2-1, with D unclear. Germline V lookup: CDR1 SGHRS, CDR2 YFSETQ. The CDR3 sequence is 15 residues long. V lost 2 bases to trimming and J lost 0 bases, with 9 bases between them. CDR3 coding DNA: TGCGCCAGCAGCTTTCTCCCAGGCTCCTACAATGAGCAGTTCTTC. Its translation: CASSFLPGSYNEQFF.